The clone carrying this T cell receptor (beta chain) appeared a few times. The assay was immunoSEQ multiplex PCR, and TCRdb's table has in-frame clones only and misses some. Among 70,000 to 95,000 clones listed, more than 65% were seen once. This sample is part of a study of a mutant IDH1 vaccine in newly diagnosed glioma. For the study at large: There were 62.5% males and around 38% females among treated patients, whose mean age was roughly 40 years.

The time point here: baseline, week 1 (first vaccination visit). Noted treatment: pre-vaccination baseline after standard-of-care therapy. Germline CDR1 reads SQVTM; CDR2 reads ANQGSEA. CDR3 size: 13 residues. J lost 4 bases, V lost 5 bases, and 5 bases had no gene match. The receptor was derived from a man in his forties or fifties with glioma. Some clones in this sample may be carry-over from other donors' samples. Sequenced here: PBMCs, sampled from a glioma patient treated with radiotherapy, temozolomide or both. The J gene is TRBJ2-3, the V gene TRBV29-1, with 8 positions matching TRBD1. CDR3 bases: TGCAGCGTTACCGGGACAGGAGCAGATACGCAGTATTTT. Translating gives CSVTGTGADTQYF.